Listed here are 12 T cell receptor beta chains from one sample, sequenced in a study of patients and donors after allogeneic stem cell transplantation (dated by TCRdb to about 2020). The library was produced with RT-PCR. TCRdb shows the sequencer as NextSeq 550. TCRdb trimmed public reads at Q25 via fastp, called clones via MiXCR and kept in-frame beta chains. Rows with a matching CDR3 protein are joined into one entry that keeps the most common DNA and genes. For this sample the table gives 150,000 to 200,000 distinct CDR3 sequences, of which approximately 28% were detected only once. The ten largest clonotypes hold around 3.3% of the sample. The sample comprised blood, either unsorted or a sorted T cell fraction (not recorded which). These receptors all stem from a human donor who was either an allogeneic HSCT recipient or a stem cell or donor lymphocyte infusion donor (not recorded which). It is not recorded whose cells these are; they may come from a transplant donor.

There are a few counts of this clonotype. This CDR3 reads CASRSLFGEQYF. The CDR3 DNA sequence: TGTGCCAGCCGATCCCTTTTTGGTGAGCAGTACTTC. The V gene is TRBV12-3 or TRBV12-4, the J gene TRBJ2-7; D remains ambiguous. The CDR3 length is 12 residues. Trimming pared 8 bases from V and 7 bases from J, leaving 15 bases between.

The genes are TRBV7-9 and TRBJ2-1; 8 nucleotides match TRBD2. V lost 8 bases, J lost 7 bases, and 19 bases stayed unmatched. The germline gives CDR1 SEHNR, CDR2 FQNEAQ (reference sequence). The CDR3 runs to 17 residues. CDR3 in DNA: TGTGCCAGCCGGCGACTACTAGGAAGCGGGGGCCCTAATGAGCAGTTCTTC. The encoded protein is CASRRLLGSGGPNEQFF.

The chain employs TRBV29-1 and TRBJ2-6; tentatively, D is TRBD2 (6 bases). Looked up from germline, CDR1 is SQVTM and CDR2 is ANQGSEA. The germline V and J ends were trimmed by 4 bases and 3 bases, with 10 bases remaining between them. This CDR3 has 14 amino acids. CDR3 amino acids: CSVGDFIGANVLTF. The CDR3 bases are TGCAGCGTTGGGGACTTTATTGGGGCCAACGTCCTGACTTTC.

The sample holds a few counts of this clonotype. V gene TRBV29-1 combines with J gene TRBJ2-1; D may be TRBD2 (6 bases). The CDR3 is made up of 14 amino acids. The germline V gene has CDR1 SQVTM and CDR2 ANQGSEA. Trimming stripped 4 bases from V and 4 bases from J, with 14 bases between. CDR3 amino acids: CSVGRDFSYNEQFF. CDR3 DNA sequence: TGCAGCGTTGGCCGGGACTTCTCGTACAATGAGCAGTTCTTC.

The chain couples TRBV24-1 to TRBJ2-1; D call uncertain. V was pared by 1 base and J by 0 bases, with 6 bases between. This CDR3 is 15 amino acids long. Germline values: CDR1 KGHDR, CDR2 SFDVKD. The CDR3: CATSDLADSYNEQFF. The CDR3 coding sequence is TGTGCCACCAGTGATTTAGCTGACTCCTACAATGAGCAGTTCTTC.

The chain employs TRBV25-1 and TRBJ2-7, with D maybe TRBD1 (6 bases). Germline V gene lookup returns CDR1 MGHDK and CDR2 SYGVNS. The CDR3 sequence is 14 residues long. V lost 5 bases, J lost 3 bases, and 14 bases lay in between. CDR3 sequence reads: CASSPGGAGYEQYF. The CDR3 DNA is TGTGCCAGCAGTCCTGGGGGCGCAGGCTACGAGCAGTACTTC.

The CDR3 spells CASSFGGIVGETQYF. CDR3 nucleotides: TGTGCCAGCAGTTTTGGCGGGATTGTTGGAGAGACCCAGTACTTC. This chain uses TRBV12-3 or TRBV12-4 with TRBJ2-5, with D maybe TRBD2 (6 bases). This CDR3 spans 15 amino acids. V lost 3 bases and J lost 4, with 15 bases in between.

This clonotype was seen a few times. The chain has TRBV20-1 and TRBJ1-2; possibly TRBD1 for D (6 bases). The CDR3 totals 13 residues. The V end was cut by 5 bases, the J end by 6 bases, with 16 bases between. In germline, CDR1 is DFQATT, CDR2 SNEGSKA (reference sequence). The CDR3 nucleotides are TGCAGTGCTCCAGCGAAAGGGGGGGATGGCTACACCTTC. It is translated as CSAPAKGGDGYTF.

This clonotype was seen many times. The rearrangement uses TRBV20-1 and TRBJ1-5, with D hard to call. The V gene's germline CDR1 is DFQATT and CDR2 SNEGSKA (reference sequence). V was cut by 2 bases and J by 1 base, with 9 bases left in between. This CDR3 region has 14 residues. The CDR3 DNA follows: TGCAGTGCTAGATATCTGCAGAGCAATCAGCCCCAGCATTTT. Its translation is CSARYLQSNQPQHF.

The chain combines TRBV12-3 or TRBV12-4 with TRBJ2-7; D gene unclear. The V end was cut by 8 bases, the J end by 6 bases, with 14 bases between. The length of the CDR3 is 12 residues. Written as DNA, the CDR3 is TGTGCCAGCGCCCTATCTCCGGGCGAGCAGTACTTC. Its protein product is CASALSPGEQYF.

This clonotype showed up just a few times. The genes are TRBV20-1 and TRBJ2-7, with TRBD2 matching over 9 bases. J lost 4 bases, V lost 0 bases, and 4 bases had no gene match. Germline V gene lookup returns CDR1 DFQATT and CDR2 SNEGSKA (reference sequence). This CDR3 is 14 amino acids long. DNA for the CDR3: TGCAGTGCTAGAGATCGGCGGGGGGGATACGAGCAGTACTTC. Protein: CSARDRRGGYEQYF.

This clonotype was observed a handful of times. The CDR3 region has the DNA TGTGCCACGCGCCCCGATCAAGCGGGTCTCTACGAGCAGTACTTC. This sequence encodes CATRPDQAGLYEQYF. The V call is TRBV6-2 or TRBV6-3, the J call TRBJ2-7; tentative D call: TRBD2 (6 bases). The CDR3 extends over 15 amino acids. The ends were cut back, 10 bases at V and 3 bases at J, with 22 bases in the middle. Germline V lookup: CDR1 MNHEY, CDR2 SVGEGT.